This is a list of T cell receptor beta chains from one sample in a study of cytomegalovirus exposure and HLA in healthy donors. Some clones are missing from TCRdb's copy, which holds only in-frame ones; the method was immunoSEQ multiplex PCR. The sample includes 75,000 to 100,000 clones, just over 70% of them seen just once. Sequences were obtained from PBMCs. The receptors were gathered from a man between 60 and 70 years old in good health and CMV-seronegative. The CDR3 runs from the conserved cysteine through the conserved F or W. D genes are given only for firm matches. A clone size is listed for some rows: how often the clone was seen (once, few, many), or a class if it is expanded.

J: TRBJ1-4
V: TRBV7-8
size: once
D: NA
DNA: TGTGCCAGCTGCCCAGGCGGGGGGGGTCATGAAAAACTGTTTTTT
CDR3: CASCPGGGGHEKLFF

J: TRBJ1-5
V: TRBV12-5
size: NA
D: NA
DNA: TGTGCTAGTGGCTTCCAGGACATCAATCAGCCCCAGCATTTT
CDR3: CASGFQDINQPQHF

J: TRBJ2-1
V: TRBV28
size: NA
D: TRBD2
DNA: TGTGCCAGCAGTACACCGACTAGCGGACAGTTCTTC
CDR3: CASSTPTSGQFF

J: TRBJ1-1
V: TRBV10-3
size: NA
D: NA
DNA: TGTGCCATCAGTCTGGGGGGGCAGGGCATGAACACTGAAGCTTTCTTT
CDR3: CAISLGGQGMNTEAFF

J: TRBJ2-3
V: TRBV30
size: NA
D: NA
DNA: TGTGCCTGGAGTGCAGGAGGACCCACAGATACGCAGTATTTT
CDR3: CAWSAGGPTDTQYF

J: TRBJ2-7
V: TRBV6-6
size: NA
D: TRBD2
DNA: TGTGCCAGCAGCGGGACTAGCGGGCCCTACGAGCAGTACTTC
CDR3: CASSGTSGPYEQYF

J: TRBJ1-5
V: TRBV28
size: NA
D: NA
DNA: TGTGCCAGCAGTTTCCCAGTAGAGGGAATCTCCTATCAGCCCCAGCATTTT
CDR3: CASSFPVEGISYQPQHF

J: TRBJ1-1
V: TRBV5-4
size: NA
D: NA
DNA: TGTGCCAGCAGCGTGAGCGTCAGAGGTGAAGCTTTCTTT
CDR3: CASSVSVRGEAFF

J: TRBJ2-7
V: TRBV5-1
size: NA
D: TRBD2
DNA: TGCGCCAGCAGCTTGATTGAGCGGGGGACCCCCTACGAGCAGTACTTC
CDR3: CASSLIERGTPYEQYF

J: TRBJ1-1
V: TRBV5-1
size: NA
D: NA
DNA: TGCGCCAGCAGCTTGGGGGACTTTAACACTGAAGCTTTCTTT
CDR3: CASSLGDFNTEAFF

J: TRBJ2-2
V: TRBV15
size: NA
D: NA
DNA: TGTGCCACCAGCAGAGAGGTAGCCGGGGAGCTGTTTTTT
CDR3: CATSREVAGELFF

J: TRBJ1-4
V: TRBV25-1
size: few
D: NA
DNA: TGTGCCAGCAGTTTCTCGGGAGCTAATGAAAAACTGTTTTTT
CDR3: CASSFSGANEKLFF

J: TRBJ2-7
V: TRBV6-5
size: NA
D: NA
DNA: TGTGCCAGCAGCAGACAGCTCACCTCCTACGAGCAGTACTTC
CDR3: CASSRQLTSYEQYF

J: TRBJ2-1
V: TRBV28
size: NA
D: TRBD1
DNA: TGTGCCAGCGGAGACAGGGTCTCCTACAATGAGCAGTTCTTC
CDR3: CASGDRVSYNEQFF

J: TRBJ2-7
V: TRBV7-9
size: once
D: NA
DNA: TGTGCCAGCAGTCCTACAGGGCGGTACGAGCAGTACTTC
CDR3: CASSPTGRYEQYF

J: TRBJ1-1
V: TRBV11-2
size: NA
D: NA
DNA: TGTGCCAGCAGCCGTACACGGGGGTTGCACACTGAAGCTTTCTTT
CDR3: CASSRTRGLHTEAFF

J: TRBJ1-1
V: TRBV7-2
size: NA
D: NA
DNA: TGTGCCAGCAGCTTACCGCCGAGAGGAGCTTTCTTT
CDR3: CASSLPPRGAFF

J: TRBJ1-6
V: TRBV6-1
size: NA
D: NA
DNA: TGTGCCAGCAGTTGGGGGGGGAGGAATTCACCCCTCCACTTT
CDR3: CASSWGGRNSPLHF

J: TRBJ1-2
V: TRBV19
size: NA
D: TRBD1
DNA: TGTGCCAGTAGTATACCGGGACAGCCCTATGGCTACACCTTC
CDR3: CASSIPGQPYGYTF

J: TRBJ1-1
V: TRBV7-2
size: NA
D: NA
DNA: TGTGCCAGCAGCTTATCATCGAGAGAAGCTTTCTTT
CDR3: CASSLSSREAFF

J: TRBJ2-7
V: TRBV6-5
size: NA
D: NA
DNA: TGTGCCAGCAGACTCCCTTCGACCTACGAGCAGTACTTC
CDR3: CASRLPSTYEQYF

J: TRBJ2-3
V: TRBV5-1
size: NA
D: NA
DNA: TGCGCCAGCAGCTTGGACAAAGATACGCAGTATTTT
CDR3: CASSLDKDTQYF

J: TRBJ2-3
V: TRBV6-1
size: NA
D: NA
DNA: TGTGCCAGCAGTGAAGTGGGCGGGGAGCACACAGATACGCAGTATTTT
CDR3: CASSEVGGEHTDTQYF

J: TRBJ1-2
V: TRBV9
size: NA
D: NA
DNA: TGTGCCAGCAGCGTAGGAGGGAACTATGGCTACACCTTC
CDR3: CASSVGGNYGYTF

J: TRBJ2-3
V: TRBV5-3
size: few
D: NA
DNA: TGTGCCATGCCCCGCGACACCCCGGGAATCTCTAGCACAGATACGCAGTATTTT
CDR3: CAMPRDTPGISSTDTQYF

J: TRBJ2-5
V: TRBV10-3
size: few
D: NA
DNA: TGTGCCATCAGTGATGACAGGGAGGCTCAAGAGACCCAGTACTTC
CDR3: CAISDDREAQETQYF

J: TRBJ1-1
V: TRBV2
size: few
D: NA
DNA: TGTGCCAGCAGTCCACAGGCGTTGATGAACACTGAAGCTTTCTTT
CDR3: CASSPQALMNTEAFF

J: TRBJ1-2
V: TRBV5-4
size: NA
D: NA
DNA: TGTGCCAGCAGCTTGGCCGGTGGTAGGCGGAATACTGGTGGCTACACCTTC
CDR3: CASSLAGGRRNTGGYTF

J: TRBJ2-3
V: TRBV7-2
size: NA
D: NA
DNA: TGTGCCAGCAGCTTAGGGTCAGTCCACACAGATACGCAGTATTTT
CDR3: CASSLGSVHTDTQYF

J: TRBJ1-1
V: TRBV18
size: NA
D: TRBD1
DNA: TGTGCCAGCTCATTAACAGGGGCGACTGAAGCTTTCTTT
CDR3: CASSLTGATEAFF

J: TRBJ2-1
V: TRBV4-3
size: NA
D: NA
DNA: TGCGCCAGCAGCCAACGGACTGATTCCTACAATGAGCAGTTCTTC
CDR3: CASSQRTDSYNEQFF

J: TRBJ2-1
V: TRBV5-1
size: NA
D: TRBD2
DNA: TGCGCCAGCAGCTTGGCCCCCGTCCTTAACTCGGGACTAGCGGCCTACAATGAGCAGTTCTTC
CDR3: CASSLAPVLNSGLAAYNEQFF

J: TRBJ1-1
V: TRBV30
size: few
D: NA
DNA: TGTGCCTGGAGTTTAGAACGGGACACCCCGAATGCTTTCTTT
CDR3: CAWSLERDTPNAFF

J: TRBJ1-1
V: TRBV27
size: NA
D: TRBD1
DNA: TGTGCCAGCAGTCTCAGGGGGAGCACTGAAGCTTTCTTT
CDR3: CASSLRGSTEAFF

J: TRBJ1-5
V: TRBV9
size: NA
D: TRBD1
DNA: TGTGCCAGCAGCGAACAGGGGACGGGGCAGCCCCAGCATTTT
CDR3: CASSEQGTGQPQHF

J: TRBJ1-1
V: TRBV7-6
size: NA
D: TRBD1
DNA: TGTGCCAGCAGCCCCAACAGGGGAGACACTGAAGCTTTCTTT
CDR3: CASSPNRGDTEAFF

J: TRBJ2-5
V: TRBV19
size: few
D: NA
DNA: TGTGCCAGCCAGTCACGAGGCGGCCAAGAGACCCAGTACTTC
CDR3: CASQSRGGQETQYF

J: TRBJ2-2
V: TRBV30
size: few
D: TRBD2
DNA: TGTGCCTGGAGTGTGCTAGCGGGGACCGGGGAGCTGTTTTTT
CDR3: CAWSVLAGTGELFF

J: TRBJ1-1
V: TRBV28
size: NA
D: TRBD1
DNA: TGTGCCAGCAGTCCCGTCACAGGGGTGAACACTGAAGCTTTCTTT
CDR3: CASSPVTGVNTEAFF

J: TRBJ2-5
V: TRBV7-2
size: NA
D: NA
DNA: TGTGCCAGCAGCCCGCAAGAGACCCAGTACTTC
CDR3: CASSPQETQYF

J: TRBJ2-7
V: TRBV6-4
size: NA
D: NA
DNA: TGTGCCAGCAGTGATACGGGACATCTTTACGAGCAGTACTTC
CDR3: CASSDTGHLYEQYF

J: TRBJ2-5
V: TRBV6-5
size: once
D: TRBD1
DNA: TGTGCCAGCAGTCCCGGACAGGGGGCTTTGGAGACCCAGTACTTC
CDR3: CASSPGQGALETQYF

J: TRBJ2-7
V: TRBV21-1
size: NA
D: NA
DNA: TGTGCCAGCAGCAAAGGGTGGGTTGGATCAGCGGGAAACTACGAGCAGTACTTC
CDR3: CASSKGWVGSAGNYEQYF

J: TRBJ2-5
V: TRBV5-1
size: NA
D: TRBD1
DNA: TGCGCCAGCAGCTCGACAGGGGGCTTTAAGGAGACCCAGTACTTC
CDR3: CASSSTGGFKETQYF

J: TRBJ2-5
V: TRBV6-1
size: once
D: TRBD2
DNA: TGTGCCAGCATATGGACTAGCGCATCTCAAGAGACCCAGTACTTC
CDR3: CASIWTSASQETQYF

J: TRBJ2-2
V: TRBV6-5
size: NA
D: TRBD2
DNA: TGTGCCAGCAGCCGACTAGCGGACACCGGGGAGCTGTTTTTT
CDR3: CASSRLADTGELFF

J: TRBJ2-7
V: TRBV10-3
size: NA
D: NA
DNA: TGTGCCATCAGTGAGTCCGGTACCTCCTACGAGCAGTACTTC
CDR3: CAISESGTSYEQYF

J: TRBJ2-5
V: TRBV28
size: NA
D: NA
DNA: TGTGCCAGCAGTTGGGACGGCCGAGGGGGTTGGGGGACCCAGTACTTC
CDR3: CASSWDGRGGWGTQYF

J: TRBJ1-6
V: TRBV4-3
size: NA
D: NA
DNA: TGCGCCAGCAGCCAAGATGGCCCAGGTCCTAATTCACCCCTCCACTTT
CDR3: CASSQDGPGPNSPLHF

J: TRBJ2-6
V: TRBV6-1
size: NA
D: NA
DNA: TGTGCCAGCAGGCCTACGGGCTCTGGGGCCAACGTCCTGACTTTC
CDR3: CASRPTGSGANVLTF

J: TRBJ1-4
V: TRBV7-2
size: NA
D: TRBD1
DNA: TGTGCCAGCAGCTTCGGGACAGGGGGAGAAAAACTGTTTTTT
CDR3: CASSFGTGGEKLFF

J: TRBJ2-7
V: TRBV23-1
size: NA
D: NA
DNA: TGCGCCAGCAGTCACGGGACATTCAACGAGCAGTACTTC
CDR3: CASSHGTFNEQYF

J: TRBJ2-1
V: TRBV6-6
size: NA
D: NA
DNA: TGTGCCAGCAGCCCGTTTTCCTACAATGAGCAGTTCTTC
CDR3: CASSPFSYNEQFF

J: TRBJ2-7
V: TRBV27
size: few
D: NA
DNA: TGTGCCAGCAGTTTATCCCCGACAGTCTACGAGCAGTACTTC
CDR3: CASSLSPTVYEQYF

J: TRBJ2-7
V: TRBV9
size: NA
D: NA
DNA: TGTGCCAGCAGCGCACGACTAGGGTCCTACGAGCAGTACTTC
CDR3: CASSARLGSYEQYF

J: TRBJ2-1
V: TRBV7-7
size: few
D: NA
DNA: TGTGCCAGCAGCTTGGACTACGTTGGTGAGCAGTTCTTC
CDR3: CASSLDYVGEQFF

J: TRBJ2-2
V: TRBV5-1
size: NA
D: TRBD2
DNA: TGCGCCAGCAGCTTAAATAGCGGGAGCACCGGGGAGCTGTTTTTT
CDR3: CASSLNSGSTGELFF

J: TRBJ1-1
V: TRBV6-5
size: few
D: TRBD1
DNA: TGTGCCAGCAGTCTACAGGGGCAGGGTGAAGCTTTCTTT
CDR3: CASSLQGQGEAFF

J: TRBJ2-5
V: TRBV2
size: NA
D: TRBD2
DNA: TGTGCCAGCAGCGCCGGCGGGGGAGAGACCCAGTACTTC
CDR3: CASSAGGGETQYF